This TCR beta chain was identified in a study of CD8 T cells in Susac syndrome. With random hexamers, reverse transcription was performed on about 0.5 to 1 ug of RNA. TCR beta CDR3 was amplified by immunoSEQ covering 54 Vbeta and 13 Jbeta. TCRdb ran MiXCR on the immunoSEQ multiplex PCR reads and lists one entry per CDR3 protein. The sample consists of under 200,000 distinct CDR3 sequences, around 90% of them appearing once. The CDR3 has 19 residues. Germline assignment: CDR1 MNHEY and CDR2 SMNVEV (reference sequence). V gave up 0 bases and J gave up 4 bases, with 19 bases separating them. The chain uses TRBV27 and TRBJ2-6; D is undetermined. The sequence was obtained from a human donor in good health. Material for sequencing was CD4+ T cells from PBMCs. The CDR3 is CASSLSRQAARGGANVLTF. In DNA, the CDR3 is TGTGCCAGCAGTTTATCGAGGCAGGCTGCGAGAGGAGGGGCCAACGTCCTGACTTTC.